Each of the 17 T cell receptor beta chains below was sequenced from the same sample in a study of cytomegalovirus exposure and HLA in healthy donors. It was with 60 Vbeta and 13 Jbeta primers that the PCR ran. The method was immunoSEQ multiplex PCR; TCRdb's version includes in-frame clones alone and lacks a portion of them. This table holds over 150,000 clones, around 77% found once. The sequenced material came from PBMCs. The receptors originated from a woman between 25 and 40 years old in good health and CMV-seronegative.

This chain links TRBV5-1 with TRBJ2-7; 11 nucleotides match TRBD1. This CDR3 comprises 16 residues. CDR1 SGHRS and CDR2 YFSETQ come from the germline V gene. V trimming: 4 bases; J trimming: 2 bases; junction bases outside the gene matches: 8. The CDR3 region has the DNA TGCGCCAGCAGCCCCGGACAGGGGGCGCGTACCTACGAGCAGTACTTC. Translating gives CASSPGQGARTYEQYF. The full variable domain, in which reference TRBV5-1 and TRBJ2-7 provide the parts outside the CDR3, is KAGVTQTPRYLIKTRGQQVTLSCSPISGHRSVSWYQQTPGQGLQFLFEYFSETQRNKGNFPGRFSGRQFSNSRSEMNVSTLELGDSALYLCASSPGQGARTYEQYFGPGTRLTVT.

The chain uses TRBV7-9 and TRBJ2-2, with 7 bases that match TRBD1. The CDR3 loop spans 17 amino acids. Germline V gene data show CDR1 as SEHNR and CDR2 as FQNEAQ (reference sequence). V lost 2 bases and J lost 0; bases outside the gene matches: 6. The CDR3 is CASSLPGTASNTGELFF. The CDR3 bases are TGTGCCAGCAGCTTACCGGGGACAGCCTCGAACACCGGGGAGCTGTTTTTT.

The rearrangement joins TRBV30 to TRBJ1-5; no definite D call. The CDR3 has 14 residues. V lost 1 base and J 6 bases, leaving 13 bases between the germline ends. The germline CDR1 and CDR2 sequences are GTSNPN and SVGIG (reference sequence). The CDR3 loop reads CAWSGGNSGQPQHF. The CDR3 nucleotides are TGTGCCTGGAGTGGCGGGAATTCGGGTCAGCCCCAGCATTTT. Based on the CDR3 plus reference TRBV30 and TRBJ1-5, the full variable domain is SQTIHQWPATLVQPVGSPLSLECTVEGTSNPNLYWYRQAAGRGLQLLFYSVGIGQISSEVPQNLSASRPQDRQFILSSKKLLLSDSGFYLCAWSGGNSGQPQHFGDGTRLSIL.

The chain is built from TRBV10-3 and TRBJ2-2; TRBD2 aligns across 8 bases. CDR1 and CDR2 (germline): ENHRY, SYGVKD. The CDR3 loop spans 18 amino acids. J lost 0 bases, V lost 1 base, and 7 bases had no gene match. The DNA for the CDR3 is TGTGCCATCAGTGAGTGGACTAGCTCCTCCCCGAACACCGGGGAGCTGTTTTTT. Amino acids: CAISEWTSSSPNTGELFF.

This sequence joins TRBV5-1 and TRBJ2-7; tentatively, D is TRBD1 (6 bases). CDR1 is SGHRS, CDR2 YFSETQ, per germline. The CDR3 has 14 residues. Trimming shortened V by 4 bases and J by 1 base, and 12 bases separated the two germline ends. DNA for the CDR3: TGCGCCAGCAGCACCCGGACAGCATCCTACGAGCAGTACTTC. This encodes CASSTRTASYEQYF. The entire variable domain, with the rest obtained from reference TRBV5-1 and TRBJ2-7, is as follows: KAGVTQTPRYLIKTRGQQVTLSCSPISGHRSVSWYQQTPGQGLQFLFEYFSETQRNKGNFPGRFSGRQFSNSRSEMNVSTLELGDSALYLCASSTRTASYEQYFGPGTRLTVT.

This clone was found a few times. V is TRBV6-1 and J is TRBJ2-7; tentative D call: TRBD2 (6 bases). Germline V gives CDR1 MNHNS, CDR2 SASEGT. Trimming took off 6 bases at V and 4 bases at J, with 7 bases between the two ends. The CDR3 runs 11 residues. For the CDR3, the DNA is TGTGCCAGCAGGCGGGGTTACGAGCAGTACTTC. This translates into CASRRGYEQYF.

V usage is TRBV7-2 and J usage is TRBJ2-7; 8 bases agree with TRBD1. CDR1 SGHTA and CDR2 FQGNSA come from the germline V gene. The ends lost 6 bases at V and 4 bases at J; junction bases unmatched: 5. This CDR3 is 13 amino acids long. CDR3 in DNA: TGTGCCAGCAGAGGACAGGGTGTGTACGAGCAGTACTTC. Translating gives CASRGQGVYEQYF.

As to this clone: A junction boundary mismatches the germline segment, possibly from a read error. The genes are TRBV7-9 and TRBJ1-5; D is unclear. This CDR3 is built from 12 residues. CDR1 SEHNR and CDR2 FQNEAQ come from the germline V gene (reference sequence). The CDR3 region is CSSTGGDQPQHF. The CDR3 coding sequence is TGTTCCAGCACTGGCGGGGATCAGCCCCAGCATTTT. Based on the CDR3 plus reference TRBV7-9 and TRBJ1-5, the full variable domain is DTGVSQNPRHKITKRGQNVTFRCDPISEHNRLYWYRQTLGQGPEFLTYFQNEAQLEKSRLLSDRFSAERPKGSFSTLEIQRTEQGDSAMYLCSSTGGDQPQHFGDGTRLSIL.

The chain links TRBV7-6 to TRBJ2-1; possible D gene TRBD2, 6 bases. There are 17 residues in the CDR3. Trimming left V 5 bases short and J 3 bases short, with 20 bases between. Germline V lookup: CDR1 SGHVS, CDR2 FNYEAQ. Here the CDR3 DNA reads TGTGCCAGCAGCCCCCAGATTCGCTCGGGGGTCTACAATGAGCAGTTCTTC. As protein: CASSPQIRSGVYNEQFF.

The gene calls are TRBV5-5 and TRBJ1-6; no clear D. V lost 0 bases to trimming and J lost 8 bases, with 6 bases between them. Germline V CDR1 and CDR2: SGHKS, YYEKEE (reference sequence). This CDR3 spans 13 amino acids. The CDR3 region is CASSLVADSPLHF. For the CDR3, the DNA is TGTGCCAGCAGCTTGGTGGCTGATTCACCCCTCCACTTT.

V gene TRBV7-6 combines with J gene TRBJ2-1; D remains unclear. CDR3 length equals 13 residues. Trimming left V 3 bases short and J 8 bases short, with 11 bases between. The V gene's germline CDR1 is SGHVS and CDR2 FNYEAQ. The CDR3 spells CASSFRGLDEQFF. CDR3 nucleotide sequence: TGTGCCAGCAGCTTTCGAGGATTAGATGAGCAGTTCTTC.

In nucleotides, the CDR3 is TGTGCCAGCAGCCCCCGACAGGGCGTCGCCAAAAACATTCAGTACTTC. Amino acid sequence: CASSPRQGVAKNIQYF. The rearrangement links TRBV7-9 to TRBJ2-4, with TRBD1 identical over 7 bases. The germline V gene has CDR1 SEHNR and CDR2 FQNEAQ (reference sequence). This CDR3 region has 16 residues. Unmatched junction bases numbered 8, after V lost 5 bases and J lost 1 base. The full variable domain, in which reference TRBV7-9 and TRBJ2-4 provide the parts outside the CDR3, is DTGVSQNPRHKITKRGQNVTFRCDPISEHNRLYWYRQTLGQGPEFLTYFQNEAQLEKSRLLSDRFSAERPKGSFSTLEIQRTEQGDSAMYLCASSPRQGVAKNIQYFGAGTRLSVL.

There are a few counts of this clone. The chain joins TRBV4-1 to TRBJ2-7, with TRBD2 identical over 13 bases. Unmatched junction bases numbered 9, after V lost 0 bases and J lost 7 bases. The CDR3 contains 17 residues. Germline V lookup: CDR1 MGHRA, CDR2 YSYEKL. DNA for the CDR3: TGCGCCAGCAGCCAAGATCCCCTTCGACTAGCGGGAGGTGAGCAGTACTTC. Amino acid sequence: CASSQDPLRLAGGEQYF.

V usage is TRBV5-6 and J usage is TRBJ2-3; no clear D. The CDR3 covers 12 residues. Trimming removed 4 bases at V and 6 bases at J, with 9 bases between. CDR1 and CDR2 from the germline V gene are SGHDT and YYEEEE. This CDR3 reads CASSPGSDTQYF. CDR3 DNA: TGTGCCAGCAGCCCAGGAAGTGATACGCAGTATTTT. Supplemented by reference TRBV5-6 and TRBJ2-3, the full variable domain reads DAGVTQSPTHLIKTRGQQVTLRCSPKSGHDTVSWYQQALGQGPQFIFQYYEEEERQRGNFPDRFSGHQFPNYSSELNVNALLLGDSALYLCASSPGSDTQYFGPGTRLTVL.

This clone came up a few times. The V gene is TRBV10-3, the J gene TRBJ1-5; D gene ambiguous. The germline V gene encodes CDR1 ENHRY and CDR2 SYGVKD. The CDR3 is 13 amino acids. V was shortened by 0 bases and J by 7 bases, with 7 bases between the two germline ends. The chain's CDR3 is CAISESSAQPQHF. In nucleotides, the CDR3 is TGTGCCATCAGTGAGTCGAGTGCCCAGCCCCAGCATTTT.

This rearrangement joins TRBV28 to TRBJ1-2; tentative D call: TRBD1 (5 bases). CDR1 and CDR2 (germline): MDHEN, SYDVKM. This CDR3 is built from 13 residues. V lost 7 bases and J lost 2, with 11 bases in between. The CDR3: CASMSGGNYGYTF. As DNA, the CDR3 is TGTGCCAGCATGAGCGGGGGAAACTATGGCTACACCTTC.

This clone was detected a few times. The V call is TRBV7-2, the J call TRBJ2-5, with TRBD1 identical over 9 bases. Looked up from germline, CDR1 is SGHTA and CDR2 is FQGNSA. The CDR3 spans 16 residues. The trim removed 4 bases at V and 1 base at J, leaving 7 bases unmatched. CDR3 residues: CASSSRTGVGQETQYF. The CDR3, as DNA: TGTGCCAGCAGCTCAAGGACAGGGGTGGGCCAAGAGACCCAGTACTTC.